This T cell receptor (beta chain) was sequenced during a study of cytomegalovirus exposure and HLA in healthy donors (TCRdb year 2017). As for the study more broadly: An earlier analysis of roughly 500 of the donors reported about 280 Gb of sequence data and 95 million to 140 million unique TCR beta sequences obtained from about 179 million T cells. Approximately 300 gigabases of sequencing data and approximately 84 million unique TCR sequences were included in an early release covering about 700 HLA-typed donors. Of the roughly 390 genotyped donors, 65% to 90% fell in the genetic ancestry cluster associated with self-reported Caucasian donors. The study aimed to test whether signatures of past pathogen exposure could be identified by cataloging public T cell receptors. Using immunosequencing, the study profiled T cell repertoires from about 610 subjects and related those repertoires to cytomegalovirus serostatus. A separate validation cohort of roughly 130 different subjects was used in addition to the approximately 700-subject first cohort. To predict cytomegalovirus infection status, the study brought together high-throughput TCR immunosequencing, statistical association of individual TCRs with disease status, and machine learning. To study patterns of TCR occurrence, a later analysis re-analyzed previously published TCR beta repertoires from 600 to 750 donors and added high-resolution HLA genotyping. Rather than using new phenotypic data, the later analysis identified candidate immune exposures from TCR beta sequences and from how often those sequences occurred across donors. In an earlier analysis of 587 of the donors, high-throughput TCR beta sequencing was used to judge whether each TCR beta V gene segment behaved as functional or pseudogenic. Donor age, sex, ethnicity and CMV serostatus were compiled together with the repertoire data. Genome-wide SNP genotypes for about 60% of the roughly 700 donors were used in a later genetic analysis, which treated that subset as a discovery cohort. Every repertoire in the discovery cohort had been generated on one and the same sequencing platform. Both class I and class II loci were covered by HLA typing, at four-digit resolution. Typing coverage varied by locus: roughly 620-640 donors for A, B, C, DRB1 and DQB1; approximately 520 for DQA1; nearly 610 for DPA1; under 490 for DPB1. A few DR-DQ haplotypes were treated as single units for association and clustering because of strong linkage in the cohort. Among roughly 400 genotyped donors of the cohort, an average of about 240,000 unique TCR beta nucleotide sequences were sequenced per donor, 15% to 20% of them non-productive. The full study reports these points: According to a later analysis, parvovirus B19, influenza, CMV and Epstein-Barr virus appeared linked to several top co-occurrence clusters. Some IMGT-functional V segments, including TRBV6-2 and TRBV6-3, could not be distinguished by the 87-base-pair reads and were therefore excluded. A later analysis found that most CMV-associated TCR beta chains appeared HLA-restricted, with HLA associations seemingly driven largely by CMV exposure. A later genetic analysis associated a missense DCLRE1C variant with V-gene and J-gene trimming of TCR beta chains, and an independent cohort replicated the association. A group of highly shared sequence variants was considered likely to be a technical artifact of the sequencing pipeline. An earlier analysis of around 500 of the donors showed that most TCR beta V segments appeared in productive rearrangements either about 87% or about 30% of the time, which broadly matched IMGT annotations. Cytomegalovirus status was reported to be diagnosed by the classifier with high specificity and sensitivity in both the original and validation cohorts. In this cohort, only TCR beta chains were sequenced, and detectable features were limited by the absence of alpha or paired-chain data. When HLA alleles, especially DR and DQ, strongly co-occurred, TCR associations were difficult to assign to individual alleles. In a later analysis, TCR association rates were found to vary across HLA loci, with the most associated TCRs seen for DRB1 alleles and the fewest for HLA-C alleles. The earlier analysis of fewer than 750 of the donors excluded roughly 17 rarely observed V segments, including chromosome 9 orphons, because counts were too low. A further reported finding was that TCR beta sequences accurately predicted the HLA-A and HLA-B alleles for most subjects in the first cohort. According to the authors, the approach could potentially be generalized to other disease states and immunological phenotypes. Presence/absence analyses assumed roughly uniform sequencing depth across donors, an assumption that may not hold. In a later genetic analysis, fewer N-insertions in productive TCRs were reported among donors in an Asian-associated ancestry cluster than the roughly 710-donor mean. A later analysis found that HLA-associated TCR beta chains were more clonally expanded and had lower generation probabilities than equally common non-associated chains. Specific HLA alleles were associated with 15,000 to 20,000 TCR beta sequences at a false discovery rate of 0.05 in a later analysis. In vitro tests confirmed that three of the cytomegalovirus-associated TCR beta chains recognize cytomegalovirus antigens. Most TCR sequences were observed very rarely across donors, whereas some public TCRs were present in many individuals. Linkage disequilibrium might explain the correlated functional status among segregating V segments, but an unknown experimental factor could not be ruled out. Because HLA typing was missing for some donors at each locus, association tests included only the typed subset. In the study, approximately 160 TCR beta chains were listed as associated with cytomegalovirus. The only immune exposure information available for the cohort was CMV serostatus.

Only one count was recorded for this clone. Its binding antigen is unknown. No qualities accompany the bases; no much larger clone lies one base away. Libraries were built with the immunoSEQ multiplex PCR assay. The multiplex PCR relied on a mix of 60 forward primers for TCR Vbeta segments and 13 reverse primers for TCR Jbeta segments. Amplification of the CDR3 region of rearranged TCR beta genes was performed with a multiplex PCR assay on genomic DNA. Amplified TCR beta libraries were sequenced as 87-base-pair reads on the Illumina HiSeq System. As for how the authors treated the data: In a later analysis, tens of millions of unique TCR beta chains were counted across the 690 or so repertoires, and roughly 11 million of these chains were shared by at least two donors. Raw reads were error-corrected and collapsed into unique sequences by a nearest-neighbor algorithm in which closely related sequences were merged to remove PCR and sequencing errors. To assign V, D and J gene segments, CDR3 sequences were aligned to IMGT reference sequences. For a sequence to be retained, at least a six-nucleotide match to both a V gene segment and a J gene segment was required. A rearrangement counted as productive if the CDR3 had no stop codons and remained in frame with V and J, and every other rearrangement counted as non-productive. Following IMGT convention, CDR3 was defined as the stretch from the second conserved V-encoded cysteine up to the conserved J-encoded phenylalanine. The earlier analysis of fewer than 700 of the donors excluded sequences that lacked an unambiguous match to a single V gene segment. In an earlier analysis of roughly 600 of the donors, a V segment was called functional when productive rearrangements were above 56.7%, and segregating when the standard deviation between donors exceeded 5%. To diagnose cytomegalovirus status from the catalog of TCR beta chain sequences, a statistical classification framework was built. In a later analysis, TCR nucleotide sequences were compared against IMGT/GENE-DB human TR gene sequences so that V and J genes could be assigned. Using the TCRdist pipeline, a later analysis assigned CDR3 sequences along with most-parsimonious VDJ recombination scenarios. A later analysis defined each TCR beta chain by its CDR3 amino acid sequence plus V-gene family, and excluded reads lacking a unique V-gene family. As a way to deal with suspected cross-contamination and a sequencing artifact, a later analysis dropped 450 to 700 nucleotide sequences that were highly shared and had low generation probability. A later analysis calculated a clonal expansion index for each public chain from normalized within-repertoire ranks of inferred template counts. In a later analysis, generation probabilities were computed with a VDJ recombination model fitted to out-of-frame rearrangements, and the resulting probabilities were checked against IGoR. In a later analysis, hypergeometric tests were used to score TCR-TCR, TCR-HLA and TCR-CMV co-occurrence, with a repertoire-size bias correction applied to TCR pairs. In a later analysis, false discovery rates were estimated by permuting HLA or CMV assignments 20 times. In a later analysis, co-occurring TCRs were grouped using DBSCAN, and TCRdist sequence similarity was added for clustering within HLA-allele-positive subsets. Repertoires with fewer than 30,000 or more than 120,000 public chains were left out of co-occurrence clustering, as were about five repertoires with anomalous nucleotide sharing. The source is immuneACCESS, and TCRdb retained only in-frame sequences with V and J called. Part of the clones is not carried over; for the studies checked, unresolved V genes explain less than half of this, and the remainder is unexplained. V, J and clone size reflect that table, while D and trimming were determined from the DNA. Recorded for this sample are about 60,000 clones; roughly 80% of them occurred a single time. The ten top clones hold around 1.5% of the sample.

At the junction V is shortened by 5 bases and J by 1 base; bases outside the gene matches: 6. The germline V gene (reference sequence) gives CDR1 as SGHKS and CDR2 as YYEKEE. The CDR3 goes from the cysteine to the phenylalanine over 15 residues. Only the CDR3 part of the read is kept: 45 bases, read in frame from the first base. In total, about 650 healthy bone marrow donors made up the cohort. At the time of sampling, every cohort member was nominally healthy, though immune exposures that went unrecorded were likely present. The donor was CMV seronegative and was included in the group of about 400 seronegative cohort members. Each donor provided a peripheral blood sample, and peripheral blood mononuclear cells were used for TCR beta sequencing. Genomic DNA extraction from the blood cell samples was performed with the Qiagen DNeasy Blood Extraction Kit.

The clonotype originates from a man between 25 and 39 years old in good health and CMV-seronegative. The rearrangement joined TRBV5-5 to TRBJ2-4; 7 central nucleotides agree with TRBD1. The sequenced material came from PBMCs. The DNA is as follows: TGTGCCAGCAGGACGACAGGGTTGGCCAAAAACATTCAGTACTTC. Translated, this gives CASRTTGLAKNIQYF.